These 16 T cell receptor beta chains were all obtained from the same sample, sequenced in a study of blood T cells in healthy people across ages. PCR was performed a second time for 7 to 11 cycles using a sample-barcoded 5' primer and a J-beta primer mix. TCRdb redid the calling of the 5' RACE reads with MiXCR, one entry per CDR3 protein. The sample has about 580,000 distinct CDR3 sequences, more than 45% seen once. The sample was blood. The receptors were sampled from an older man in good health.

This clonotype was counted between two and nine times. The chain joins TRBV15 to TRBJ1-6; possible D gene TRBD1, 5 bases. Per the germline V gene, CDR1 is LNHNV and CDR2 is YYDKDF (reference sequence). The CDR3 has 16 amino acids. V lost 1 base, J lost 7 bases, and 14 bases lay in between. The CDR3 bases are TGTGCCACCAGCAGAGGTCGGCAGGGAAAGAATTCACCCCTCCACTTT. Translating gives CATSRGRQGKNSPLHF.

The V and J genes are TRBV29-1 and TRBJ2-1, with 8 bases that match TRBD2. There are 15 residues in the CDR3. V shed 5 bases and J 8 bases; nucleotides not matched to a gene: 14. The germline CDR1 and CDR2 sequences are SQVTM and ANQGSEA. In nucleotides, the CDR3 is TGCAGCGTTCTTTTCCCGGGACTAGTCACGTATGAGCAGTTCTTC. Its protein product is CSVLFPGLVTYEQFF.

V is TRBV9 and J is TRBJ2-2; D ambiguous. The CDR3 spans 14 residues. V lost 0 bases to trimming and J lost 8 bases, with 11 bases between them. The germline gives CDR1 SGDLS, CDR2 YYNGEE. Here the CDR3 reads CASSVGLALGELFF. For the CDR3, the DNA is TGTGCCAGCAGCGTAGGACTGGCATTGGGGGAGCTGTTTTTT. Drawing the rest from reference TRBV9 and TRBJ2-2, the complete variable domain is DSGVTQTPKHLITATGQRVTLRCSPRSGDLSVYWYQQSLDQGLQFLIQYYNGEERAKGNILERFSAQQFPDLHSELNLSSLELGDSALYFCASSVGLALGELFFGEGSRLTVL.

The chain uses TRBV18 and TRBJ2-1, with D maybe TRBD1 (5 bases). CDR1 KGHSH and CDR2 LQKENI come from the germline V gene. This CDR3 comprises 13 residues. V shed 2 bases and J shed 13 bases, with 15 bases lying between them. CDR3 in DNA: TGTGCCAGCTCACCAGCAGGGTTGGAGACCCAGTTCTTC. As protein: CASSPAGLETQFF.

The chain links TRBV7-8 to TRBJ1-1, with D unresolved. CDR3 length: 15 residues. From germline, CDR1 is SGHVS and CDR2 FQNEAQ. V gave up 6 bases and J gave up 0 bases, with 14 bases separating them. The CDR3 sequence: CASSPQRAMNTEAFF. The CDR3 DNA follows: TGTGCCAGCAGTCCGCAAAGGGCAATGAACACTGAAGCTTTCTTT.

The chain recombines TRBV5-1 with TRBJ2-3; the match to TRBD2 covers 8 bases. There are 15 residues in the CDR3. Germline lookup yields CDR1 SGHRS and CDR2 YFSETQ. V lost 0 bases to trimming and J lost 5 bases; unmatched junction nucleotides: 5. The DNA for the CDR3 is TGCGCCAGCAGCTTGGCCGGGGGGGCCGGAGATACGCAGTATTTT. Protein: CASSLAGGAGDTQYF.

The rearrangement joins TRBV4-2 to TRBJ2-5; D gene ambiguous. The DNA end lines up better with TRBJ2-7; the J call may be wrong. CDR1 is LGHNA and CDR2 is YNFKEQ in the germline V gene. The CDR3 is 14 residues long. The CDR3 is CASSQDSGRAEQYF. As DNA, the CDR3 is TGTGCCAGCAGCCAAGATTCGGGCCGAGCCGAGCAGTACTTC.

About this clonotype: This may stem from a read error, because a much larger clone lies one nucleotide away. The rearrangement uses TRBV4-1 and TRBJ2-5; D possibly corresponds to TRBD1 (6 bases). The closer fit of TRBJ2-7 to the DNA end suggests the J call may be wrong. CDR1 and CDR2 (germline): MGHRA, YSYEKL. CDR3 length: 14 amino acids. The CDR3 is CAGSQTIQGYEQYF. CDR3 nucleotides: TGCGCCGGCAGCCAAACGATTCAGGGGTACGAGCAGTACTTC.

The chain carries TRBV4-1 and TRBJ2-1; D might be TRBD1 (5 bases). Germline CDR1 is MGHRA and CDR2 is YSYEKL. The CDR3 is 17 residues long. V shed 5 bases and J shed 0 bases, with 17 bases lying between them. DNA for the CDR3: TGCGCCAGCAGCTTCTGGCTCAGGGCTAGCTCCTACAATGAGCAGTTCTTC. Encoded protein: CASSFWLRASSYNEQFF.

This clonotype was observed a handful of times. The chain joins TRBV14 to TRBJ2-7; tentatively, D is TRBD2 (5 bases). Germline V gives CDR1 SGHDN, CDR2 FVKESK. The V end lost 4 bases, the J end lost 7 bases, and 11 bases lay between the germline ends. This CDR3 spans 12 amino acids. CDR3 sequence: CASSPGPGEQYF. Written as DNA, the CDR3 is TGTGCCAGCAGCCCTGGTCCGGGGGAGCAGTACTTC.

The CDR3 sequence: CASSPWTGSTKNIQYF. The CDR3 bases are TGTGCCAGCAGTCCCTGGACAGGGTCTACCAAAAACATTCAGTACTTC. This sequence joins TRBV7-9 and TRBJ2-4; 8 positions match TRBD1. Per germline, CDR1 SEHNR and CDR2 FQNEAQ (reference sequence). V shed 6 bases and J 2 bases; nucleotides not matched to a gene: 9. The CDR3 covers 16 residues.

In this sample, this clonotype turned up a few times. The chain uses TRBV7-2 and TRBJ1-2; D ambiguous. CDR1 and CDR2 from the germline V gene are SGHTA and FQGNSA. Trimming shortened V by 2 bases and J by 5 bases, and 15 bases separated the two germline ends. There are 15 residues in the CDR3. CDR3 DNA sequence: TGTGCCAGCAGCTTATTAGAAGTAGGGATTTATGGCTACACCTTC. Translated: CASSLLEVGIYGYTF.

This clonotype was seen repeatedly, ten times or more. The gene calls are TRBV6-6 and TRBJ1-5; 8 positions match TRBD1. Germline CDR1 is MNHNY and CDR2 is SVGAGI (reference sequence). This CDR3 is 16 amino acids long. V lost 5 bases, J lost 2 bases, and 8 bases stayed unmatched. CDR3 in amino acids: CASSPQGARGNQPQHF. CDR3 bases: TGTGCCAGCAGTCCCCAGGGGGCGCGGGGCAATCAGCCCCAGCATTTT.

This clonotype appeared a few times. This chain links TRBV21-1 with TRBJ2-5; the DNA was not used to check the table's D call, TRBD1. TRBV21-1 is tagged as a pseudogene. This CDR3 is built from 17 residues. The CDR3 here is CASSKCRPDRAYNEQYF. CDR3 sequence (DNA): TGTGCCAGCAGCAAATGTCGGCCCGACAGGGCCTACAATGAGCAGTACTTC.

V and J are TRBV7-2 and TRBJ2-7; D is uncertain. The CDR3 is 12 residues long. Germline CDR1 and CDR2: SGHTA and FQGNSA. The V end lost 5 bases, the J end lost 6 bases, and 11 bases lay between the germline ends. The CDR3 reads CASSLLPIEQYF. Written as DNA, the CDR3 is TGTGCCAGCAGCCTACTACCTATCGAGCAGTACTTC.

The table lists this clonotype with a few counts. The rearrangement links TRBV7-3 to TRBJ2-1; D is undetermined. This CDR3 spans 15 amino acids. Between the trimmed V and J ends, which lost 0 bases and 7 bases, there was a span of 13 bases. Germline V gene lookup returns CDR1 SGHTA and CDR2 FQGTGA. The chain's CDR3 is CASSLTNGLLNEQFF. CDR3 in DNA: TGTGCCAGCAGCTTAACCAACGGGCTCTTAAATGAGCAGTTCTTC.